These 23 T cell receptor beta chains originate from one sample sequenced in a study of molecular identifiers for immune sequencing clone quantification. TCRdb re-called the PCR reads with MiXCR, one entry per CDR3 protein. The sample lists approximately 550,000 distinct CDR3 sequences, about a fifth occurring once. Sequencing used naive CD8+ T cells from blood, with Jurkat cell RNA spiked in. Subset noted: FACS-sorted CD8+CD4-CCR7+CD45RA+ naive T cells. These receptors were collected from a human donor in good health. Some libraries in this study had Jurkat cell RNA spiked in.

This clonotype was recorded a few times. The rearrangement joins TRBV12-3 or TRBV12-4 to TRBJ1-1; possible D gene TRBD1, 5 bases. The CDR3 is 15 amino acids. V was trimmed by 3 bases and J by 11 bases, leaving 22 bases between them. In DNA, the CDR3 is TGTGCCAGCAGTTTCTCAGGAGGGACGAATTATGGGGCTTTCTTT. This sequence encodes CASSFSGGTNYGAFF.

In its sample, this clonotype was seen a few times. A clone one base away is much larger, so this may be a read error. The CDR3 sequence: CAGSPGQVEQYF. The CDR3 nucleotides are TGTGCCGGCAGTCCCGGGCAGGTCGAGCAGTACTTC. The chain couples TRBV27 to TRBJ2-7; D not certain. In germline, CDR1 is MNHEY, CDR2 SMNVEV (reference sequence). The CDR3 runs to 12 residues.

This clonotype was recorded many times. The V call is TRBV18, the J call TRBJ2-7, with unresolved D. From germline, CDR1 is KGHSH and CDR2 LQKENI. The germline V and J ends were trimmed by 8 bases and 7 bases, with 9 bases remaining between them. This CDR3 is built from 10 residues. The CDR3, as DNA: TGTGCCAGCCCGACTTGGGAGCAGTACTTC. This codes for CASPTWEQYF.

In this sample, this clonotype turned up many times. The rearrangement links TRBV9 to TRBJ2-7; weak D call: TRBD2 (6 bases). Germline V gene lookup returns CDR1 SGDLS and CDR2 YYNGEE. V lost 0 bases to trimming and J lost 1 base, with 8 bases between them. This CDR3 has 14 residues. The CDR3 is CASSVVAGSYEQYF. In DNA, the CDR3 is TGTGCCAGCAGCGTAGTGGCGGGGTCCTACGAGCAGTACTTC. Together with reference TRBV9 and TRBJ2-7, the CDR3 gives the full variable domain: DSGVTQTPKHLITATGQRVTLRCSPRSGDLSVYWYQQSLDQGLQFLIQYYNGEERAKGNILERFSAQQFPDLHSELNLSSLELGDSALYFCASSVVAGSYEQYFGPGTRLTVT.

The table lists this clonotype with a few counts. The chain employs TRBV6-2 or TRBV6-3 and TRBJ1-1, with 7 bases matching TRBD1. V dropped 8 bases and J dropped 5; count of bases not matched to a gene: 14. Germline values: CDR1 MNHEY, CDR2 SVGEGT. The CDR3 spans 15 residues. CDR3 sequence (DNA): TGTGCCAGCGCCCCGGTACCAGGGGGATTAACTGAAGCTTTCTTT. Protein: CASAPVPGGLTEAFF.

This clonotype was recorded many times. The rearrangement joins TRBV11-2 to TRBJ2-3; D tentatively fits TRBD1 or TRBD2 (5 bases each). The CDR3 consists of 15 residues. The germline V gene encodes CDR1 SGHAT and CDR2 FQNNGV. V was trimmed by 1 base and J by 2 bases, leaving 10 bases between them. The CDR3 here is CASSLGGRFTDTQYF. CDR3 coding DNA: TGTGCCAGCAGCTTAGGGGGACGGTTCACAGATACGCAGTATTTT.

This clonotype has a handful of counts. The chain couples TRBV5-6 to TRBJ2-5, with a weak D call TRBD1 (6 bases). Trimming removed 0 bases at V and 2 bases at J, with 11 bases between. CDR1 is SGHDT and CDR2 is YYEEEE in the germline V gene. The CDR3 is 15 residues long. CDR3 amino acids: CASSLVRTAQETQYF. In DNA form, the CDR3 reads TGTGCCAGCAGCTTGGTTCGGACAGCACAAGAGACCCAGTACTTC.

This clonotype has a count of ten or more. The chain links TRBV5-4 to TRBJ2-5; maybe TRBD1 (6 bases). CDR1 is SGHNT, CDR2 YYREEE, per germline (reference sequence). The V end lost 1 base, the J end lost 1 base, and 8 bases lay between the germline ends. This CDR3 has 14 amino acids. The CDR3 reads CASSLWDTQETQYF. The DNA for the CDR3 is TGTGCCAGCAGCTTGTGGGACACCCAAGAGACCCAGTACTTC.

The rearrangement joins TRBV7-9 to TRBJ2-7; D is perhaps TRBD2 (7 bases). Germline lookup yields CDR1 SEHNR and CDR2 FQNEAQ (reference sequence). The CDR3 runs 15 residues. Trimming removed 1 base at V and 2 bases at J, with 12 bases between. The CDR3 nucleotides read TGTGCCAGCAGCTTAGAGGGGGGGGCCACCTACGAGCAGTACTTC. Protein: CASSLEGGATYEQYF.

This clonotype was counted many times. The chain combines TRBV29-1 with TRBJ1-1; D is unresolved. Per the germline V gene, CDR1 is SQVTM and CDR2 is ANQGSEA. The CDR3 covers 12 residues. The V gene lost 2 bases and the J gene lost 6 bases, with 10 bases spanning the gap. The CDR3 DNA sequence: TGCAGCGTTGAAAAAGGGCACCCTGAAGCTTTCTTT. It codes for CSVEKGHPEAFF.

The chain combines TRBV6-5 with TRBJ1-6; D not resolved. Germline loops: CDR1 MNHEY, CDR2 SVGAGI. This CDR3 contains 15 residues. Trimming cost V 0 bases and J 4 bases, with 7 bases left between them. CDR3 coding DNA: TGTGCCAGCAGTTACTCTCTGGCATATAATTCACCCCTCCACTTT. Translation: CASSYSLAYNSPLHF.

Regarding this clonotype: A read error may explain this, as a much larger clone is one base away. The J gene is TRBJ1-2, the V gene TRBV9; D uncertain. Germline CDR1 reads SGDLS; CDR2 reads YYNGEE. This CDR3 spans 15 amino acids. CDR3 region: CACSGGQVPAFDYTF. The CDR3 DNA is TGTGCCTGCAGCGGAGGCCAGGTGCCAGCTTTTGACTACACCTTC. Looking up the rest from reference TRBV9 and TRBJ1-2 gives the full variable domain: DSGVTQTPKHLITATGQRVTLRCSPRSGDLSVYWYQQSLDQGLQFLIQYYNGEERAKGNILERFSAQQFPDLHSELNLSSLELGDSALYFCACSGGQVPAFDYTFGSGTRLTVV.

This clonotype occurred a few times. This chain joins TRBV7-9 and TRBJ2-5, with D perhaps assigned TRBD1 or TRBD2 (5 bases each). The length of the CDR3 is 14 residues. The germline V gene has CDR1 SEHNR and CDR2 FQNEAQ (reference sequence). V lost 3 bases to trimming and J lost 1 base, with 9 bases between them. The CDR3 nucleotides read TGTGCCAGCAGCTTGATCGGGGCCCAAGAGACCCAGTACTTC. Its protein is CASSLIGAQETQYF.

The sample holds many counts of this clonotype. The chain uses TRBV4-2 and TRBJ2-7, with TRBD1 matching over 9 bases. Germline-derived CDR1 and CDR2 are LGHNA and YNFKEQ. V lost 4 bases and J lost 7; bases outside the gene matches: 11. CDR3 length equals 15 residues. In DNA, the CDR3 is TGTGCCAGCAGCCCACAACAGGGGGCGCTGGATGAGCAGTACTTC. It encodes CASSPQQGALDEQYF.

This clonotype was recorded a few times. The chain joins TRBV5-1 to TRBJ2-7; TRBD2 aligns across 7 bases. Germline V CDR1 and CDR2: SGHRS, YFSETQ. The V gene end was trimmed by 3 bases and the J gene end by 1 base; junction bases not matched to a gene: 10. The CDR3 is 16 amino acids. CDR3 loop: CASSSPGWGGSYEQYF. The CDR3 DNA is TGCGCCAGCAGCTCACCTGGTTGGGGGGGATCCTACGAGCAGTACTTC.

This rearrangement joins TRBV7-9 to TRBJ2-2, with a tentative D call TRBD1 (5 bases). The ends were cut back, 4 bases at V and 0 bases at J, with 15 bases in the middle. This CDR3 has 17 amino acids. In germline, CDR1 is SEHNR, CDR2 FQNEAQ (reference sequence). The DNA of the CDR3 is TGTGCCAGCAGCTCCTTACTGGCCAGGGCGAACACCGGGGAGCTGTTTTTT. Its protein product is CASSSLLARANTGELFF.

The table lists this clonotype with many counts. This chain connects TRBV24-1 to TRBJ2-2; 7 bases agree with TRBD1. This CDR3 has 15 amino acids. The germline gives CDR1 KGHDR, CDR2 SFDVKD. The trim removed 3 bases at V and 7 bases at J, leaving 7 bases unmatched. DNA for the CDR3: TGTGCCACCAGTGATACTCGGACAGGATTCGGGGAGCTGTTTTTT. As protein: CATSDTRTGFGELFF.

This clonotype has just a few counts. J is TRBJ2-3 and V is TRBV6-2 or TRBV6-3, with unresolved D. The germline gives CDR1 MNHEY, CDR2 SVGEGT. V lost 7 bases and J 4 bases, leaving 12 bases between the germline ends. CDR3 length: 13 amino acids. CDR3: CASTSNLADTQYF. CDR3 coding DNA: TGTGCCAGCACTTCTAATTTGGCAGATACGCAGTATTTT.

This clonotype was recorded many times. V is TRBV6-2 or TRBV6-3 and J is TRBJ1-1; D gene ambiguous. The CDR3 extends over 12 amino acids. Germline CDR1 is MNHEY and CDR2 is SVGEGT. Trimming pared 6 bases from V and 9 bases from J, leaving 14 bases between. The CDR3 spells CASRVGLRKAFF. CDR3 DNA: TGTGCCAGCAGGGTTGGATTACGGAAAGCTTTCTTT.

This clonotype appeared many times. The V gene is TRBV6-2 or TRBV6-3, the J gene TRBJ2-3; the match to TRBD2 covers 7 bases. Germline V gene data show CDR1 as MNHEY and CDR2 as SVGEGT. The CDR3 length is 14 residues. Trimming took 7 bases from V and 2 from J; bases not matched to a gene: 6. DNA of the CDR3: TGTGCCAGCACCGGGACTACGAACACAGATACGCAGTATTTT. As protein: CASTGTTNTDTQYF.

V gene TRBV7-8 combines with J gene TRBJ2-5; the D gene is possibly TRBD2 (7 bases). V was pared by 1 base and J by 2 bases, with 17 bases between. The CDR3 covers 17 residues. Germline CDR1 SGHVS, CDR2 FQNEAQ. The CDR3 sequence is CASSLGVGGRPQETQYF. CDR3 DNA sequence: TGTGCCAGCAGCTTAGGGGTCGGGGGGCGCCCACAAGAGACCCAGTACTTC.

The chain combines TRBV19 with TRBJ2-7, with a tentative D call TRBD2 (6 bases). Trimming took 3 bases from V and 5 from J, leaving 11 bases between them. The CDR3 loop spans 13 amino acids. Germline assignment: CDR1 LNHDA and CDR2 SQIVND (reference sequence). As DNA, the CDR3 is TGTGCCAGTAGTATCGCGGGGTTCGACGAGCAGTACTTC. Protein sequence: CASSIAGFDEQYF. The variable domain in full, with the rest retrieved from reference TRBV19 and TRBJ2-7, is DGGITQSPKYLFRKEGQNVTLSCEQNLNHDAMYWYRQDPGQGLRLIYYSQIVNDFQKGDIAEGYSVSREKKESFPLTVTSAQKNPTAFYLCASSIAGFDEQYFGPGTRLTVT.

The V call is TRBV20-1, the J call TRBJ2-2; maybe TRBD2 (5 bases). With 3 bases removed from V and 2 bases from J, the gap between germline ends came to 7 bases. This CDR3 comprises 13 residues. Germline V gene data show CDR1 as DFQATT and CDR2 as SNEGSKA (reference sequence). In nucleotides, the CDR3 is TGCAGTGCTAGCGGGATAAACACCGGGGAGCTGTTTTTT. It codes for CSASGINTGELFF.